One sample yielded the 9 T cell receptor beta chains listed below, sequenced in a study of cytomegalovirus exposure and HLA in healthy donors. Clones were sequenced by immunoSEQ multiplex PCR, and TCRdb holds only the in-frame ones, with some missing. Here the sample spans 250,000 to 350,000 clones, roughly 90% being singletons. The sequenced sample was PBMCs. These TCRs come from a woman aged 18 to 35 in good health and CMV-seronegative.

J is TRBJ2-6 and V is TRBV2; 10 positions agree with TRBD1. V trimming: 7 bases; J trimming: 7 bases; junction bases outside the gene matches: 13. CDR1 SNHLY and CDR2 FYNNEI come from the germline V gene. The CDR3 extends over 17 amino acids. In DNA form, the CDR3 reads TGTGCCAGCAAGCCGGGACAGGGGATTTCGGGAGCCAACGTCCTGACTTTC. The encoded protein is CASKPGQGISGANVLTF. Together with reference TRBV2 and TRBJ2-6, the CDR3 gives the full variable domain: EPEVTQTPSHQVTQMGQEVILRCVPISNHLYFYWYRQILGQKVEFLVSFYNNEISEKSEIFDDQFSVERPDGSNFTLKIRSTKLEDSAMYFCASKPGQGISGANVLTFGAGSRLTVL.

The chain recombines TRBV2 with TRBJ2-2; 9 bases align to TRBD2. This CDR3 is 13 amino acids long. Germline CDR1 reads SNHLY; CDR2 reads FYNNEI. V shed 8 bases and J 6 bases; nucleotides not matched to a gene: 4. The CDR3 DNA sequence: TGTGCCAGCGGCGGGAGGGCCGCCGGGGAGCTGTTTTTT. As protein: CASGGRAAGELFF. The entire variable domain, with the rest obtained from reference TRBV2 and TRBJ2-2, is as follows: EPEVTQTPSHQVTQMGQEVILRCVPISNHLYFYWYRQILGQKVEFLVSFYNNEISEKSEIFDDQFSVERPDGSNFTLKIRSTKLEDSAMYFCASGGRAAGELFFGEGSRLTVL.

The chain employs TRBV15 and TRBJ1-1; 7 nucleotides line up with TRBD1. Germline V CDR1 and CDR2: LNHNV, YYDKDF (reference sequence). The CDR3 contains 14 residues. The junction had 4 bases not matched to a gene; V was cut back by 2 bases and J by 4 bases. CDR3 residues: CATSRSGTATEAFF. The CDR3 DNA sequence: TGTGCCACCAGCAGATCCGGGACAGCCACTGAAGCTTTCTTT.

The chain links TRBV2 to TRBJ2-4; 9 bases are a match to TRBD1. The CDR3 spans 16 residues. The germline gives CDR1 SNHLY, CDR2 FYNNEI. V lost 7 bases, J lost 0 bases, and 7 bases stayed unmatched. The CDR3 spells CASTPGQGLAKNIQYF. The DNA for the CDR3 is TGTGCCAGCACCCCGGGACAGGGACTAGCCAAAAACATTCAGTACTTC.

The V and J genes are TRBV6-1 and TRBJ2-7; the D gene is possibly TRBD2 (5 bases). There are 14 residues in the CDR3. Trimming cost V 7 bases and J 5 bases, with 18 bases left between them. Germline V CDR1 and CDR2: MNHNS, SASEGT. CDR3 residues: CASIPGWGLNEQYF. For the CDR3, the DNA is TGTGCCAGCATCCCGGGGTGGGGTTTGAACGAGCAGTACTTC.

This CDR3 reads CATSRPPRLRSYEQYF. CDR3 bases: TGTGCCACCAGCAGACCGCCGCGGCTTCGATCCTACGAGCAGTACTTC. The gene calls are TRBV15 and TRBJ2-7; D not resolved. This CDR3 has 16 residues. Trimming pared 2 bases from V and 1 base from J, leaving 15 bases between. CDR1 LNHNV and CDR2 YYDKDF come from the germline V gene (reference sequence).

The genes are TRBV6-5 and TRBJ1-1; a weak D match, TRBD1 (5 bases). CDR1 is MNHEY and CDR2 is SVGAGI in the germline V gene. V lost 0 bases and J 11 bases, leaving 16 bases between the germline ends. CDR3 size: 14 residues. The CDR3 sequence is CASSYSTWQGMAFF. The CDR3 nucleotides are TGTGCCAGCAGTTACTCGACCTGGCAGGGTATGGCTTTCTTT.

The V gene is TRBV9, the J gene TRBJ1-2, with D perhaps matching TRBD1 (6 bases). This CDR3 comprises 14 residues. Germline loops: CDR1 SGDLS, CDR2 YYNGEE. The V end lost 7 bases, the J end lost 8 bases, and 21 bases lay between the germline ends. This CDR3 is CASGPQGSERGYTF. The CDR3 DNA reads as TGTGCCAGCGGTCCCCAGGGGTCTGAGAGGGGCTACACCTTC.

The chain has TRBV5-1 and TRBJ2-7; maybe TRBD2 (8 bases). Germline-derived CDR1 and CDR2 are SGHRS and YFSETQ. The CDR3 covers 15 residues. The germline V and J ends were trimmed by 1 base and 3 bases, with 14 bases remaining between them. The CDR3 sequence: CASSLLSGTVYEQYF. CDR3 nucleotide sequence: TGCGCCAGCAGCTTGCTTAGCGGGACAGTCTACGAGCAGTACTTC.